This T cell receptor (beta chain) was profiled in a study of blood T cell repertoires in COVID-19. About the research overall: There were acute and convalescent COVID-19 samples, and they came from the United States, Italy and Spain.

This clone turned up a few times. Per the authors' pipeline: Nucleated cell number was recorded as an estimate derived from reference gene primer amplification. Clones were read by immunoSEQ multiplex PCR, and TCRdb kept only the in-frame ones, dropping some. From that table come the V and J calls and clone size; the DNA was used to work out D and trimming. The data contain about 300,000 clones, around 89% of them singletons. Recruits, aged roughly 18 to 95 years, lived in 24 US areas. Cohorts were based on clinical histories the participants reported. V shed 3 bases and J shed 0 bases, with 9 bases lying between them. Germline values: CDR1 SEHNR, CDR2 FQNEAQ (reference sequence). The CDR3 totals 14 residues.

Sequenced sample: PBMCs or T cells enriched from blood (not recorded which). This chain connects TRBV7-9 to TRBJ2-7; a weak D match, TRBD1 (6 bases). This clonotype was sampled from a woman aged 18 to 35 with acute COVID-19. This chain's CDR3 is CASSFGQSSYEQYF. Here the CDR3 DNA reads TGTGCCAGCAGCTTTGGACAGTCCTCCTACGAGCAGTACTTC.